This T cell receptor (beta chain) came from a study of blood T cell repertoires in COVID-19. In the study overall: Both acute and convalescent COVID-19 samples were obtained from the United States, Italy and Spain.

CDR3 length: 18 amino acids. The J segment lost 0 bases and the V segment lost 1 base, leaving 8 bases of the junction unmatched. In germline, CDR1 is SNHLY, CDR2 FYNNEI. As processed by the authors: Amplification from reference gene primers served as the basis for estimated nucleated cell counts. Clones were read by immunoSEQ multiplex PCR, and TCRdb kept only the in-frame ones, dropping some. That table furnishes V, J and clone size, whereas the DNA furnished D and trimming. Here the sample spans approximately 230,000 clones, about 79% being singletons. This sequence joins TRBV2 and TRBJ1-2; 10 bases map to TRBD1. The sample taken for sequencing was peripheral blood. The sequence came from a man older than 75 with acute or convalescent COVID-19. Here the CDR3 reads CASSEVAGQGVSNYGYTF. The CDR3 DNA is TGTGCCAGCAGTGAAGTAGCCGGACAGGGGGTGTCTAACTATGGCTACACCTTC.